This is a list of T cell receptor beta chains from one sample in a study of tumor-infiltrating lymphocytes in primary liver carcinoma. TCRdb re-called the multiplex PCR reads with MiXCR, one entry per CDR3 protein. The sample consists of about 210,000 distinct CDR3 sequences, just under 85% of them appearing once. What was sequenced was tumor tissue from primary liver carcinoma. The receptors derive from a middle-aged man with primary liver carcinoma and hepatitis B virus infection. Both conserved end residues are trimmed from each CDR3. Fields, in order: clone size, D gene, V gene, CDR3 protein. The D gene is left open where the match is weak. The size of a clone is reported for some rows only, either as once, few or many, or as a class for expanded clones.

.,.,TRBV6-6,TSSSYVGASYNEQF
.,.,TRBV6-6,ASTLQSDSNSYT
few,.,TRBV29-1,SVVRALHF
.,TRBD1,TRBV6-5,AGSRTGNYYQY
few,.,TRBV30,AWSRGSGRPYNVQF
.,.,TRBV6-1,VSTLERHTYNEQL
.,TRBD1,TRBV29-1,SLRPGGAYVYT
.,TRBD2,TRBV12-3/TRBV12-4,VSSLRGRVGETQY
.,.,TRBV28,ATSRKLTTGELF
.,.,TRBV11-2,ASRLDWAGANVLT
.,.,TRBV10-3,AITPWARGSYNEQS
.,.,TRBV12-3/TRBV12-4,ASRQTWLPDQPQH
large,.,TRBV29-1,SVRWGATEAF
.,.,TRBV11-2,ASNLRWAGENDQY
.,.,TRBV5-6,AGSRFSSRANVLT
.,.,TRBV16,ASSQSGAYEQY
many,TRBD1,TRBV2,ASRDRVGSEKLF
.,.,TRBV29-1,SAGAWGATNEKLF
.,.,TRBV4-1,ASSGRGKGGELF
.,.,TRBV6-5,ASCYPDYSRSQETQY
.,TRBD1,TRBV5-1,AGRLQGAQETQY
.,.,TRBV6-4,ASSERGDSSYEQC
.,.,TRBV4-3,ASIQEQFSSYDQY
.,TRBD2,TRBV5-4,ASSPDLSSSGRY
.,.,TRBV5-4,ASSKDGGLYEQN
.,.,TRBV5-1,ASSPAGAMEANVLT
.,TRBD2,TRBV13,VSSSRTSGSYDEQF
.,TRBD2,TRBV10-3,VNSVAGGSSYNEQF
many,.,TRBV6-4,ASSDTGTDTQY
.,.,TRBV10-3,ATTWTDQTPQY
.,TRBD1,TRBV29-1,GAGQQNETLF
.,.,TRBV28,ASSFTWASFEQY
.,.,TRBV28,ASSLAISGNTEAF
few,.,TRBV12-3/TRBV12-4,ASGPRRRTNTGELF
.,.,TRBV6-5,ASGLRAVGTYEQY
.,TRBD2,TRBV7-9,ASSPPSGRKIDEQF
.,TRBD2,TRBV29-1,SVGTSATNTGELL
.,.,TRBV11-3,ASSLDVSNNKQF
.,.,TRBV29-1,SVGRGAEDI
once,TRBD2,TRBV5-4,ASTLMTSGMITDTQY
.,.,TRBV12-3/TRBV12-4,ASSLALAGTEELF
once,.,TRBV12-3/TRBV12-4,TSSLLVDTEAF
once,TRBD1,TRBV6-2/TRBV6-3,ASSYPYPGTGSAGKLF
few,.,TRBV29-1,SVALSETYNEQF
.,.,TRBV29-1,SVELTGVLGEQF
.,.,TRBV6-2/TRBV6-3,ASSYSPYRDSNQSQH
.,TRBD1,TRBV29-1,SVHVTGGEGEQY
.,.,TRBV6-1,ASSEQGMAGTNVLA
.,TRBD2,TRBV12-3/TRBV12-4,ASVGLAGPRRF
once,.,TRBV4-1,ASIQNGPPSTDTQY
few,.,TRBV5-1,ASSSTGLAKQF
.,.,TRBV6-5,TSRGTGEYEQY
.,.,TRBV6-2/TRBV6-3,ANTGGAATNTGELF
many,.,TRBV30,AWSTGANEKLF
once,.,TRBV5-4,ASSLDEGLSEEY